What follows are 18 T cell receptor beta chains derived from one specimen sequenced in a study of shared clonotypes between healthy human individuals. Repertoires were generated with immunoSEQ multiplex PCR, while TCRdb's copy carries only in-frame clones and drops some. The sample lists approximately 2.3 million clones; about 92% were seen once. Material for sequencing was naive CD4+ T cells from PBMCs. The sample's subset: CD45RA+ positively selected. These receptors came from a man aged 18 to 29 in good health. Some clones in this sample may be carry-over from other donors' samples.

V and J are TRBV4-2 and TRBJ2-7, with a possible D match to TRBD2 (6 bases). This CDR3 has 16 amino acids. Germline V gene sequence: CDR1 LGHNA, CDR2 YNFKEQ. The V and J ends lost 1 base and 0 bases respectively, with 13 bases between them. The CDR3 sequence is CASSQGSWGGSYEQYF. Here the CDR3 DNA reads TGTGCCAGCAGCCAAGGGTCGTGGGGAGGCTCCTACGAGCAGTACTTC.

The chain couples TRBV6-1 to TRBJ2-7; D remains ambiguous. Per germline, CDR1 MNHNS and CDR2 SASEGT. This CDR3 comprises 13 residues. V lost 0 bases and J 3 bases, leaving 6 bases between the germline ends. This CDR3 reads CASSEAVGYEQYF. CDR3 in DNA: TGTGCCAGCAGTGAAGCGGTTGGCTACGAGCAGTACTTC.

Concerning this clone: The sample holds other DNA sequences that translate to the same CDR3. The chain joins TRBV27 to TRBJ2-5; no clear D gene. V lost 3 bases and J lost 2, with 7 bases in between. From germline, CDR1 is MNHEY and CDR2 SMNVEV (reference sequence). The CDR3 spans 13 residues. CDR3 residues: CASSFLGQETQYF. The CDR3 coding sequence is TGTGCCAGCAGTTTTCTGGGACAAGAGACCCAGTACTTC.

The rearrangement links TRBV6-6 to TRBJ2-2; 7 bases line up with TRBD1. The V segment lost 4 bases and the J segment 12 bases; nucleotides outside the gene matches: 11. Germline CDR1 is MNHNY and CDR2 is SVGAGI (reference sequence). CDR3 length equals 14 residues. CDR3 DNA: TGTGCCAGCAGTTTCGGGGCCGACAGGGTGAAGCTGTTTTTT. Protein product: CASSFGADRVKLFF.

The V call is TRBV30, the J call TRBJ2-1; no clear D gene. The V and J ends lost 3 bases and 6 bases respectively, with 6 bases between them. The CDR3 is made up of 11 amino acids. Per germline, CDR1 GTSNPN and CDR2 SVGIG (reference sequence). CDR3 DNA: TGTGCCTGGAGGGGTACCAATGAGCAGTTCTTC. Its translation: CAWRGTNEQFF. Full variable domain (missing parts from reference TRBV30 and TRBJ2-1): SQTIHQWPATLVQPVGSPLSLECTVEGTSNPNLYWYRQAAGRGLQLLFYSVGIGQISSEVPQNLSASRPQDRQFILSSKKLLLSDSGFYLCAWRGTNEQFFGPGTRLTVL.

Details on this clone: This specimen includes other DNA sequences encoding the same CDR3. This sequence joins TRBV19 and TRBJ2-3, with TRBD2 identical over 7 bases. CDR1 and CDR2 (germline): LNHDA, SQIVND (reference sequence). J gave up 3 bases and V 5 bases, and 5 bases lay outside the gene matches. This CDR3 is 14 amino acids long. This CDR3 is CASSPGLGTDTQYF. CDR3 coding DNA: TGTGCCAGTAGTCCCGGACTAGGAACAGATACGCAGTATTTT.

The rearrangement joins TRBV19 to TRBJ2-7; the match to TRBD1 covers 7 bases. V gave up 3 bases and J gave up 8 bases; unmatched junction bases: 10. The germline gives CDR1 LNHDA, CDR2 SQIVND (reference sequence). The CDR3 is 14 residues long. Written as DNA, the CDR3 is TGTGCCAGTAGTATCGCCACTCGACAGGGCCAGCAGTACTTC. Amino acids: CASSIATRQGQQYF. The complete variable domain, with remaining parts taken from reference TRBV19 and TRBJ2-7, reads DGGITQSPKYLFRKEGQNVTLSCEQNLNHDAMYWYRQDPGQGLRLIYYSQIVNDFQKGDIAEGYSVSREKKESFPLTVTSAQKNPTAFYLCASSIATRQGQQYFGPGTRLTVT.

This chain links TRBV18 with TRBJ2-2; 8 positions match TRBD1. The CDR3 is 16 amino acids. CDR1 and CDR2 from the germline V gene are KGHSH and LQKENI. The V segment lost 3 bases and the J segment 4 bases; nucleotides outside the gene matches: 7. The CDR3 reads CASSPLQGAGTGELFF. In DNA form, the CDR3 reads TGTGCCAGCTCACCCCTTCAGGGGGCGGGCACCGGGGAGCTGTTTTTT.

This sequence joins TRBV18 and TRBJ2-1; TRBD2 matches 7 bases. The germline gives CDR1 KGHSH, CDR2 LQKENI. This CDR3 has 14 residues. J gave up 8 bases and V 3 bases, and 7 bases lay outside the gene matches. The CDR3 reads CASSPGLGRDEQFF. The CDR3 nucleotides read TGTGCCAGCTCACCCGGACTAGGTCGGGATGAGCAGTTCTTC.

This clone was detected once. Other nucleotide sequences in the sample specify the same CDR3. The CDR3: CAISEFGGNTIYF. In nucleotides, the CDR3 is TGTGCCATCAGTGAATTCGGTGGAAACACCATATATTTT. This sequence joins TRBV10-3 and TRBJ1-3; no clear D. The CDR3 has 13 amino acids. Trimming took 3 bases from V and 3 from J, leaving 6 bases between them. Germline V gene lookup returns CDR1 ENHRY and CDR2 SYGVKD.

This chain links TRBV6-5 with TRBJ2-7; perhaps TRBD1 as D (6 bases). This CDR3 contains 15 residues. Trimming removed 2 bases at V and 2 bases at J, with 13 bases between. The germline gives CDR1 MNHEY, CDR2 SVGAGI. The CDR3 loop is CASSYGSTGPYEQYF. The CDR3 DNA follows: TGTGCCAGCAGTTACGGGAGTACAGGGCCCTACGAGCAGTACTTC.

The V and J genes are TRBV6-1 and TRBJ1-2; no clear D gene. V lost 6 bases and J lost 7, with 15 bases in between. From germline, CDR1 is MNHNS and CDR2 SASEGT. The CDR3 extends over 13 amino acids. In nucleotides, the CDR3 is TGTGCCAGCAGGCCTACTCTAACCCTTGGCTACACCTTC. The encoded protein is CASRPTLTLGYTF.

The chain has TRBV11-2 and TRBJ2-2, with 8 positions matching TRBD2. Looked up from germline, CDR1 is SGHAT and CDR2 is FQNNGV. The CDR3 totals 16 residues. Trimming at V came to 5 bases and at J to 5 bases, leaving 10 bases not matched to a gene. CDR3 DNA sequence: TGTGCCAGCAGCCTTTTCGGGAGGGCGCAAACCGGGGAGCTGTTTTTT. Protein product: CASSLFGRAQTGELFF. The variable domain in full, with the rest retrieved from reference TRBV11-2 and TRBJ2-2, is EAGVAQSPRYKIIEKRQSVAFWCNPISGHATLYWYQQILGQGPKLLIQFQNNGVVDDSQLPKDRFSAERLKGVDSTLKIQPAKLEDSAVYLCASSLFGRAQTGELFFGEGSRLTVL.

This chain joins TRBV15 and TRBJ2-7; 10 bases align to TRBD2. CDR1 is LNHNV and CDR2 is YYDKDF in the germline V gene (reference sequence). The CDR3 totals 15 residues. V gave up 2 bases and J gave up 5 bases; unmatched junction bases: 6. The CDR3 region has the DNA TGTGCCACCAGCAGACGGCTAGCGGGAGTGCACGAGCAGTACTTC. It codes for CATSRRLAGVHEQYF. The complete variable domain, with remaining parts taken from reference TRBV15 and TRBJ2-7, reads DAMVIQNPRYQVTQFGKPVTLSCSQTLNHNVMYWYQQKSSQAPKLLFHYYDKDFNNEADTPDNFQSRRPNTSFCFLDIRSPGLGDTAMYLCATSRRLAGVHEQYFGPGTRLTVT.

This chain joins TRBV2 and TRBJ2-2; 10 nucleotides match TRBD1. V shed 10 bases, J shed 5 bases, and the junction held 7 bases outside the gene matches. CDR3 size: 14 residues. Per germline, CDR1 SNHLY and CDR2 FYNNEI. In nucleotides, the CDR3 is TGTGCCACTGCGGGACAGGGGAGAACCGGGGAGCTGTTTTTT. Amino acid sequence: CATAGQGRTGELFF.

The gene calls are TRBV28 and TRBJ2-7, with D perhaps TRBD1 (6 bases). The CDR3 contains 14 residues. Trimming shortened V by 5 bases and J by 2 bases, and 13 bases separated the two germline ends. Germline V gene data show CDR1 as MDHEN and CDR2 as SYDVKM. The CDR3 bases are TGTGCCAGCAGTACACGGGACACCGCCTACGAGCAGTACTTC. This gives the protein CASSTRDTAYEQYF. The full variable domain, rest sourced from reference TRBV28 and TRBJ2-7, is DVKVTQSSRYLVKRTGEKVFLECVQDMDHENMFWYRQDPGLGLRLIYFSYDVKMKEKGDIPEGYSVSREKKERFSLILESASTNQTSMYLCASSTRDTAYEQYFGPGTRLTVT.

The genes are TRBV11-2 and TRBJ2-1, with D tentatively TRBD2 (6 bases). This CDR3 is built from 15 residues. V dropped 2 bases and J dropped 7 bases, with 15 bases sitting between them. Looked up from germline, CDR1 is SGHAT and CDR2 is FQNNGV. The CDR3 reads CASSLIRGTTNEQFF. The CDR3, as DNA: TGTGCCAGCAGCTTAATTCGCGGGACCACTAATGAGCAGTTCTTC.

V and J are TRBV30 and TRBJ2-1; possibly TRBD2 for D (5 bases). Germline V gives CDR1 GTSNPN, CDR2 SVGIG (reference sequence). Trimming removed 5 bases at V and 1 base at J, with 12 bases between. There are 14 residues in the CDR3. CDR3 nucleotide sequence: TGTGCCTGGGGAGTTGGAGGATCCTACAATGAGCAGTTCTTC. This encodes CAWGVGGSYNEQFF.